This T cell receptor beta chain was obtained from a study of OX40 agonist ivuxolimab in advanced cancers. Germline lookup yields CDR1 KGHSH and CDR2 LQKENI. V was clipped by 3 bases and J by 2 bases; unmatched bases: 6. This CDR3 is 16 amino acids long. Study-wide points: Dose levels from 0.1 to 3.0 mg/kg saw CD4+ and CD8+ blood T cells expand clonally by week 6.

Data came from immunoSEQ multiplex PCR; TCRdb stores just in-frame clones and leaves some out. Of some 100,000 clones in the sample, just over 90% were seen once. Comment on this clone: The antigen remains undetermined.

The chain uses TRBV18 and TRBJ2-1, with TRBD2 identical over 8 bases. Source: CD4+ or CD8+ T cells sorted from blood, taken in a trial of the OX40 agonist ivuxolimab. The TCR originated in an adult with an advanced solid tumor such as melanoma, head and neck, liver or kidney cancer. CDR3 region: CASSPLTSGAYNEQFF. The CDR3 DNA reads TGTGCCAGCTCACCGCTAACTAGCGGAGCCTACAATGAGCAGTTCTTC.